The 22 T cell receptor beta chains listed next were all sequenced from one sample in a study of cytomegalovirus exposure and HLA in healthy donors. 13 Jbeta primers and 60 Vbeta primers were used for the PCR. The data were produced by immunoSEQ multiplex PCR, yet TCRdb's version contains in-frame clones alone and is incomplete. The table shows about 100,000 clones, with about 86% occurring only once. What was sequenced was PBMCs. These receptors came from a woman aged 65 to 85 in good health and CMV-seropositive.

V usage is TRBV11-3 and J usage is TRBJ2-1; D is unclear. Per the germline V gene, CDR1 is SGHNT and CDR2 is YENEEA. This CDR3 region has 13 residues. V lost 5 bases and J lost 10, with 15 bases in between. In DNA form, the CDR3 reads TGTGCCAGCAGCCGCGCTAGGTTGAGGGAGCAGTTCTTC. It encodes CASSRARLREQFF. The variable domain in full, with the rest retrieved from reference TRBV11-3 and TRBJ2-1, is EAGVVQSPRYKIIEKKQPVAFWCNPISGHNTLYWYLQNLGQGPELLIRYENEEAVDDSQLPKDRFSAERLKGVDSTLKIQPAELGDSAVYLCASSRARLREQFFGPGTRLTVL.

The chain uses TRBV28 and TRBJ2-5; 12 nucleotides line up with TRBD2. The J call is uncertain, as TRBJ2-7 better fits the DNA end. The CDR3 length is 15 residues. Germline CDR1 and CDR2: MDHEN and SYDVKM. The CDR3 nucleotides are TGTGCCAGCAGACAGCTAGCGGGGGGGATCTACGAGCAGTACTTC. As protein: CASRQLAGGIYEQYF.

The rearrangement links TRBV11-2 to TRBJ2-1; TRBD2 agrees at 12 bases. Trimming removed 1 base from V and 8 bases from J; junction bases left unmatched: 6. In germline, CDR1 is SGHAT, CDR2 FQNNGV. CDR3 length: 16 amino acids. The DNA of the CDR3 is TGTGCCAGCAGCTTAGGACTAGCGGGAGATTTCGATGAGCAGTTCTTC. Its translation: CASSLGLAGDFDEQFF.

CDR3 bases: TGTGCCAGCAGCCGCTTGAGGGAAGATCGGAATGAGCAGTTCTTC. Encoded protein: CASSRLREDRNEQFF. The chain combines TRBV14 with TRBJ2-1; tentatively, D is TRBD2 (5 bases). V was clipped by 4 bases and J by 7 bases, with 17 bases between them. CDR1 SGHDN and CDR2 FVKESK come from the germline V gene. This CDR3 spans 15 amino acids.

The chain combines TRBV29-1 with TRBJ2-1; 13 bases line up with TRBD2. The CDR3 has 15 amino acids. Germline trimming cut 4 bases from V and 2 bases from J; bases unmatched to any gene: 2. The germline V gene has CDR1 SQVTM and CDR2 ANQGSEA. The CDR3 bases are TGCAGCGTTGCTGGGACTAGCGGGGCCTACAATGAGCAGTTCTTC. Its translation is CSVAGTSGAYNEQFF.

Relative to its sample, this clone is large. This chain uses TRBV27 with TRBJ2-5; a possible D gene is TRBD2 (5 bases). CDR1 is MNHEY, CDR2 SMNVEV, per germline (reference sequence). The length of the CDR3 is 13 residues. V lost 5 bases and J 8 bases, leaving 15 bases between the germline ends. CDR3 in DNA: TGTGCCAGCAGTCCCCACATCCCTAGCACCCAGTACTTC. Its protein is CASSPHIPSTQYF.

The V and J genes are TRBV28 and TRBJ2-5, with TRBD2 as a possible D gene (6 bases). The germline V gene has CDR1 MDHEN and CDR2 SYDVKM. Trimming left V 6 bases short and J 4 bases short, with 12 bases between. The CDR3 is 13 residues long. The CDR3 sequence: CASSPGVPETQYF. The DNA for the CDR3 is TGTGCCAGCAGCCCGGGAGTACCAGAGACCCAGTACTTC.

CDR3 sequence: CASSGGLAGEYF. CDR3 DNA sequence: TGTGCCAGCAGTGGAGGACTAGCGGGAGAATACTTC. V gene TRBV6-5 combines with J gene TRBJ2-5; 13 bases are shared with TRBD2. The CDR3 has 12 amino acids. Germline CDR1 and CDR2: MNHEY and SVGAGI. The trim removed 5 bases at V and 14 bases at J, leaving 5 bases unmatched.

V usage is TRBV6-1 and J usage is TRBJ2-5; 8 positions agree with TRBD2. V was pared by 0 bases and J by 6 bases, with 6 bases of the junction left unmatched. The V gene's germline CDR1 is MNHNS and CDR2 SASEGT. This CDR3 region has 15 residues. The CDR3 DNA follows: TGTGCCAGCAGTGAAGCCCCGGGGGGGCGGAAGACCCAGTACTTC. Protein: CASSEAPGGRKTQYF.

The chain has TRBV27 and TRBJ2-1; a weak D match, TRBD1 (5 bases). The CDR3 runs to 15 residues. V dropped 2 bases and J dropped 3 bases, with 11 bases sitting between them. Germline V gene data show CDR1 as MNHEY and CDR2 as SMNVEV (reference sequence). The CDR3 protein is CASSLLQDRYNEQFF. DNA of the CDR3: TGTGCCAGCAGTTTACTACAGGACCGCTACAATGAGCAGTTCTTC.

The J gene is TRBJ2-1, the V gene TRBV7-9; 8 bases line up with TRBD2. This CDR3 has 15 residues. Germline CDR1 is SEHNR and CDR2 is FQNEAQ (reference sequence). With 7 bases clipped from V and 3 bases from J, the junction kept 8 bases outside the gene matches. CDR3 DNA: TGTGCCAGCACTCTTATAGCGGGGTTCTACAATGAGCAGTTCTTC. It encodes CASTLIAGFYNEQFF.

V and J are TRBV2 and TRBJ2-3; 7 nucleotides match TRBD2. The V gene end was trimmed by 0 bases and the J gene end by 2 bases; junction bases not matched to a gene: 2. Germline loops: CDR1 SNHLY, CDR2 FYNNEI. The CDR3 spans 15 residues. The CDR3 DNA sequence: TGTGCCAGCAGTGAAGCCGGGAGGACCACAGATACGCAGTATTTT. Its protein product is CASSEAGRTTDTQYF.

The chain carries TRBV19 and TRBJ1-2; 12 nucleotides agree with TRBD1. This CDR3 spans 15 amino acids. CDR1 and CDR2 (germline): LNHDA, SQIVND (reference sequence). V lost 9 bases to trimming and J lost 4 bases; unmatched junction nucleotides: 9. CDR3 coding DNA: TGTGCCAGCTGGGACAGGGGGCGAGTCAGCTATGGCTACACCTTC. Translation gives CASWDRGRVSYGYTF.

The V call is TRBV7-9, the J call TRBJ2-1; 14 bases map to TRBD2. The length of the CDR3 is 19 residues. The junction had 12 bases not matched to a gene; V was cut back by 5 bases and J by 3 bases. The germline V gene encodes CDR1 SEHNR and CDR2 FQNEAQ (reference sequence). The CDR3 here is CASSPGTSGSFFLYNEQFF. CDR3 in DNA: TGTGCCAGCAGCCCCGGGACTAGCGGGAGTTTTTTCCTCTACAATGAGCAGTTCTTC. The entire variable domain, with the rest obtained from reference TRBV7-9 and TRBJ2-1, is as follows: DTGVSQNPRHKITKRGQNVTFRCDPISEHNRLYWYRQTLGQGPEFLTYFQNEAQLEKSRLLSDRFSAERPKGSFSTLEIQRTEQGDSAMYLCASSPGTSGSFFLYNEQFFGPGTRLTVL.

The chain is built from TRBV7-2 and TRBJ2-7, with 14 bases fitting TRBD2. Germline trimming cut 6 bases from V and 7 bases from J; bases unmatched to any gene: 5. The germline V gene has CDR1 SGHTA and CDR2 FQGNSA. The CDR3 sequence is 14 residues long. CDR3 coding DNA: TGTGCCAGCAGTCGACTAGCGGGAGGGACGGAGCAGTACTTC. It yields the protein CASSRLAGGTEQYF.

The chain has TRBV6-6 and TRBJ1-2; 8 bases fit TRBD1. The J segment lost 6 bases and the V segment lost 1 base, leaving 7 bases of the junction unmatched. Germline CDR1 MNHNY, CDR2 SVGAGI (reference sequence). This CDR3 has 15 residues. Here the CDR3 reads CASSYWGQGADGYTF. The CDR3 DNA reads TGTGCCAGCAGTTACTGGGGCCAGGGGGCAGATGGCTACACCTTC.

The gene calls are TRBV18 and TRBJ1-5; perhaps TRBD1 as D (5 bases). Germline lookup yields CDR1 KGHSH and CDR2 LQKENI. There are 13 residues in the CDR3. Trimming stripped 8 bases from V and 4 bases from J, with 12 bases between. DNA of the CDR3: TGTGCCAGCCACTCAGGGTTAAATCAGCCCCAGCATTTT. Translation gives CASHSGLNQPQHF.

V and J are TRBV5-1 and TRBJ2-7; D unresolved. Germline V gives CDR1 SGHRS, CDR2 YFSETQ. This CDR3 is built from 14 residues. Trimming took 4 bases from V and 4 from J, leaving 15 bases between them. The CDR3 sequence: CASSRSGEVYEQYF. As DNA, the CDR3 is TGCGCCAGCAGCAGGTCGGGTGAAGTATACGAGCAGTACTTC. Together with reference TRBV5-1 and TRBJ2-7, the CDR3 gives the full variable domain: KAGVTQTPRYLIKTRGQQVTLSCSPISGHRSVSWYQQTPGQGLQFLFEYFSETQRNKGNFPGRFSGRQFSNSRSEMNVSTLELGDSALYLCASSRSGEVYEQYFGPGTRLTVT.

This chain connects TRBV7-9 to TRBJ2-2, with a weak D call TRBD1 (6 bases). Germline V gives CDR1 SEHNR, CDR2 FQNEAQ (reference sequence). V was clipped by 1 base and J by 10 bases, with 13 bases between them. This CDR3 has 14 amino acids. CDR3 amino acids: CASSLEGHQVELFF. CDR3 nucleotides: TGTGCCAGCAGCTTAGAGGGACACCAAGTGGAGCTGTTTTTT.

V is TRBV6-1 and J is TRBJ2-1; TRBD1 matches 7 bases. V was clipped by 3 bases and J by 7 bases; unmatched bases: 9. The CDR3 loop spans 15 amino acids. Germline CDR1 and CDR2: MNHNS and SASEGT. CDR3 bases: TGTGCCAGCAGTGAGCCCCCCACAGGGGTTAATGAGCAGTTCTTC. Translating gives CASSEPPTGVNEQFF.

This clone was counted a few times. This may be a read error: a much more frequent sequence differs by one nucleotide. This same CDR3 is encoded by further DNA sequences in the sample. The chain has TRBV7-2 and TRBJ1-5; the match to TRBD1 covers 7 bases. The CDR3 is made up of 14 amino acids. The J segment lost 5 bases and the V segment lost 1 base, leaving 2 bases of the junction unmatched. Germline-derived CDR1 and CDR2 are SGHTA and FQGNSA. CDR3 nucleotides: TGTGCCAGCAGCTTAGAGGGGGCCTATCAGCCCCAGCATTTT. Its translation is CASSLEGAYQPQHF.

The rearrangement uses TRBV4-3 and TRBJ2-3; 10 bases map to TRBD2. V was clipped by 3 bases and J by 0 bases; unmatched bases: 0. Germline V gene sequence: CDR1 LGHNA, CDR2 YSLEER. CDR3 length equals 15 residues. The CDR3 reads CASSQTSGSTDTQYF. CDR3 in DNA: TGCGCCAGCAGCCAGACTAGCGGGAGCACAGATACGCAGTATTTT.